Each of the 22 T cell receptor beta chains below was sequenced from the same sample in a study of human T cells and chemical hapten exposure. In TCRdb, the RACE reads were re-called with MiXCR into one record per CDR3 protein. Of about 250,000 distinct CDR3 sequences in the sample, just under 8% were seen once. Specified time point: pre-sensitization, week 0. Treatment of the sample: therapeutic diphenylcyclopropenone sensitization with weekly scalp DPC. This sample comprised whole blood, obtained in connection with sensitization to the hapten diphenylcyclopropenone (DPC). These receptors all stem from a man between 18 and 29 years old with alopecia areata. Some clones in this sample may be carry-over from other donors' samples.

There are a few counts of this clonotype. This sequence joins TRBV12-3 or TRBV12-4 and TRBJ2-3; D gene unclear. Trimming removed 4 bases at V and 5 bases at J, with 4 bases between. CDR3 size: 11 residues. The CDR3 DNA is TGTGCCAGCAGTTACTTAGATACGCAGTATTTT. It encodes CASSYLDTQYF.

This clonotype occurred many times. The CDR3 is CASSYFANRGSHEQYF. The CDR3 nucleotides read TGTGCCAGCAGTTACTTCGCCAACAGGGGTAGCCACGAGCAGTACTTC. The chain combines TRBV6-6 with TRBJ2-7, with 7 bases that match TRBD1. The trim removed 1 base at V and 5 bases at J, leaving 11 bases unmatched. The CDR3 is made up of 16 amino acids. Germline assignment: CDR1 MNHNY and CDR2 SVGAGI (reference sequence).

This clonotype appeared many times. V usage is TRBV29-1 and J usage is TRBJ2-5, with D tentatively TRBD1 (5 bases). This CDR3 contains 13 residues. V lost 6 bases to trimming and J lost 5 bases, with 16 bases between them. Germline V gives CDR1 SQVTM, CDR2 ANQGSEA. CDR3 loop: CSVLSQGRETQYF. The CDR3 bases are TGCAGCGTCCTATCCCAGGGAAGGGAGACCCAGTACTTC. The complete variable domain, with remaining parts taken from reference TRBV29-1 and TRBJ2-5, reads SAVISQKPSRDICQRGTSLTIQCQVDSQVTMMFWYRQQPGQSLTLIATANQGSEATYESGFVIDKFPISRPNLTFSTLTVSNMSPEDSSIYLCSVLSQGRETQYFGPGTRLLVL.

This clonotype occurred many times. This chain connects TRBV29-1 to TRBJ1-5, with D maybe TRBD1 (5 bases). This CDR3 contains 13 residues. V lost 8 bases to trimming and J lost 7 bases, with 18 bases between them. Germline CDR1 reads SQVTM; CDR2 reads ANQGSEA. CDR3 region: CSPPPREFQPQHF. CDR3 DNA sequence: TGCAGCCCTCCGCCCAGGGAATTCCAGCCCCAGCATTTT.

This clonotype was observed a handful of times. The chain has TRBV7-2 and TRBJ1-2; TRBD1 agrees at 11 bases. Germline CDR1 SGHTA, CDR2 FQGNSA. The CDR3 is 17 residues long. The V gene end was trimmed by 4 bases and the J gene end by 2 bases; junction bases not matched to a gene: 9. CDR3 sequence: CASSSTDRGRINYGYTF. The CDR3 bases are TGTGCCAGCAGCTCCACGGACAGGGGGCGCATAAACTATGGCTACACCTTC.

The chain combines TRBV7-2 with TRBJ2-3; D remains unclear. CDR1 and CDR2 from the germline V gene are SGHTA and FQGNSA. The germline V and J ends were trimmed by 1 base and 4 bases, with 9 bases remaining between them. This CDR3 has 14 amino acids. CDR3 loop: CASSLVRFSDTQYF. In DNA form, the CDR3 reads TGTGCCAGCAGCTTAGTCCGATTCTCAGATACGCAGTATTTT.

In its sample, this clonotype was seen many times. The V call is TRBV10-3, the J call TRBJ2-1; weak D call: TRBD1 (6 bases). V was trimmed by 2 bases and J by 1 base, leaving 12 bases between them. CDR1 and CDR2 from the germline V gene are ENHRY and SYGVKD. This CDR3 spans 16 amino acids. In DNA form, the CDR3 reads TGTGCCATCAGTGAGGGGGACATGACTTCCTACAATGAGCAGTTCTTC. Protein sequence: CAISEGDMTSYNEQFF.

This clonotype came up many times. The chain employs TRBV7-2 and TRBJ2-3, with 8 bases identical to TRBD2. The CDR3 loop spans 14 amino acids. Germline V gene data show CDR1 as SGHTA and CDR2 as FQGNSA. V lost 1 base, J lost 8 bases, and 5 bases stayed unmatched. CDR3 region: CASSLVGGAGTQYF. CDR3 in DNA: TGTGCCAGCAGCTTAGTCGGGGGGGCCGGTACGCAGTATTTT.

This clonotype was seen many times. The chain carries TRBV7-9 and TRBJ1-1, with no clear D. The germline V and J ends were trimmed by 3 bases and 0 bases, with 17 bases remaining between them. Per the germline V gene, CDR1 is SEHNR and CDR2 is FQNEAQ (reference sequence). This CDR3 is built from 17 residues. This CDR3 reads CASSFSRTDFMNTEAFF. The DNA of the CDR3 is TGTGCCAGCAGCTTTTCAAGGACGGACTTTATGAACACTGAAGCTTTCTTT.

The chain uses TRBV12-3 or TRBV12-4 and TRBJ2-1; no definite D call. This CDR3 region has 14 residues. The V end lost 9 bases, the J end lost 1 base, and 13 bases lay between the germline ends. The CDR3 spells CASLAGRSYNEQFF. In DNA, the CDR3 is TGTGCCAGTTTAGCCGGGCGATCCTACAATGAGCAGTTCTTC.

The chain has TRBV27 and TRBJ2-7; the D call may be TRBD1 or TRBD2 (5 bases each). The CDR3 consists of 15 residues. Germline lookup yields CDR1 MNHEY and CDR2 SMNVEV (reference sequence). Trimming took off 4 bases at V and 0 bases at J, with 13 bases between the two ends. The DNA of the CDR3 is TGTGCCAGCAGTTCCCGGGACGGAAGCTCCTACGAGCAGTACTTC. This codes for CASSSRDGSSYEQYF.

The sample holds many counts of this clonotype. This chain joins TRBV4-3 and TRBJ2-1, with 7 bases aligning to TRBD1. Trimming removed 3 bases from V and 8 bases from J; junction bases left unmatched: 4. Germline V lookup: CDR1 LGHNA, CDR2 YSLEER. The CDR3 runs to 13 residues. The CDR3 sequence is CASSQFTGDEQFF. For the CDR3, the DNA is TGCGCCAGCAGCCAGTTTACAGGGGATGAGCAGTTCTTC.

This chain uses TRBV14 with TRBJ1-5; no firm D call. Germline CDR1 is SGHDN and CDR2 is FVKESK. The CDR3 is made up of 17 amino acids. V was clipped by 0 bases and J by 0 bases, with 12 bases between them. CDR3 sequence: CASSQEERPYSNQPQHF. DNA for the CDR3: TGTGCCAGCAGCCAAGAGGAAAGACCCTATAGCAATCAGCCCCAGCATTTT.

This clonotype was seen only a few times. This rearrangement joins TRBV6-4 to TRBJ2-3, with TRBD1 matching 10 bases. V shed 7 bases, J shed 2 bases, and the junction held 3 bases outside the gene matches. Germline V gene data show CDR1 as MRHNA and CDR2 as SNTAGT. This CDR3 has 14 residues. The CDR3 protein is CASKGTGVTDTQYF. Here the CDR3 DNA reads TGTGCCAGCAAGGGGACAGGGGTCACAGATACGCAGTATTTT.

This clonotype was seen ten or more times. The chain combines TRBV6-6 with TRBJ2-5, with 11 positions matching TRBD2. Unmatched junction bases numbered 3, after V lost 6 bases and J lost 0 bases. CDR3 length: 15 amino acids. The germline V gene has CDR1 MNHNY and CDR2 SVGAGI (reference sequence). The CDR3, as DNA: TGTGCCAGCAGCTCTAGCGGGGGGTACCAAGAGACCCAGTACTTC. Translating it yields CASSSSGGYQETQYF.

Here the CDR3 DNA reads TGCGCCAGCAGCCACGGCCTTGGGACAGGGTCTGGTTTGGCCAAAAACATTCAGTACTTC. Protein sequence: CASSHGLGTGSGLAKNIQYF. The gene calls are TRBV4-3 and TRBJ2-4; 9 bases are shared with TRBD1. Trimming at V came to 3 bases and at J to 1 base, leaving 16 bases not matched to a gene. Per the germline V gene, CDR1 is LGHNA and CDR2 is YSLEER. The CDR3 is 20 amino acids.

The chain is built from TRBV6-5 and TRBJ1-6; the D gene is possibly TRBD1 (5 bases). V was cut by 3 bases and J by 8 bases, with 17 bases left in between. CDR1 and CDR2 from the germline V gene are MNHEY and SVGAGI. CDR3 length: 16 residues. In DNA form, the CDR3 reads TGTGCCAGCAGTTATGATGCAGGGACCACGGATTCACCCCTCCACTTT. Its translation is CASSYDAGTTDSPLHF.

CDR3 DNA sequence: TGTGCCAGCAGTTACTCACAGACGGGGAACACTGAAGCTTTCTTT. Its translation is CASSYSQTGNTEAFF. The gene calls are TRBV6-6 and TRBJ1-1; D is unresolved. Germline values: CDR1 MNHNY, CDR2 SVGAGI (reference sequence). This CDR3 has 15 amino acids. Trimming cost V 0 bases and J 1 base, with 9 bases left between them.

This clonotype was counted ten times or more. The V call is TRBV9, the J call TRBJ1-1; D ambiguous. CDR1 SGDLS and CDR2 YYNGEE come from the germline V gene. This CDR3 spans 13 amino acids. V gave up 4 bases and J gave up 4 bases, with 11 bases separating them. The CDR3 loop reads CASSPPSVTEAFF. CDR3 DNA: TGTGCCAGCAGCCCCCCCTCGGTCACTGAAGCTTTCTTT.

Ten or more counts support this clonotype. The chain recombines TRBV12-3 or TRBV12-4 with TRBJ1-6, with D hard to call. The CDR3 spans 15 residues. Trimming shortened V by 3 bases and J by 5 bases, and 11 bases separated the two germline ends. The CDR3 spells CASSLGSQDNSPLHF. For the CDR3, the DNA is TGTGCCAGCAGTTTGGGCAGCCAAGATAATTCACCCCTCCACTTT.

In this sample, this clonotype turned up a few times. The V gene is TRBV2, the J gene TRBJ1-1; D is unclear. V shed 5 bases and J shed 4 bases, with 11 bases lying between them. The CDR3 is 13 residues long. Germline V gene lookup returns CDR1 SNHLY and CDR2 FYNNEI. CDR3 amino acids: CASSNDYSTEAFF. For the CDR3, the DNA is TGTGCCAGCAGTAACGACTACAGCACTGAAGCTTTCTTT.

This clonotype has more than one count but fewer than ten. The rearrangement links TRBV6-6 to TRBJ1-1, with TRBD1 as a possible D gene (5 bases). Germline CDR1 and CDR2: MNHNY and SVGAGI (reference sequence). The germline V and J ends were trimmed by 2 bases and 7 bases, with 11 bases remaining between them. The CDR3 loop spans 13 amino acids. CDR3 region: CASSYDRGSEAFF. The DNA for the CDR3 is TGTGCCAGCAGTTACGATCGGGGCAGTGAAGCTTTCTTT.